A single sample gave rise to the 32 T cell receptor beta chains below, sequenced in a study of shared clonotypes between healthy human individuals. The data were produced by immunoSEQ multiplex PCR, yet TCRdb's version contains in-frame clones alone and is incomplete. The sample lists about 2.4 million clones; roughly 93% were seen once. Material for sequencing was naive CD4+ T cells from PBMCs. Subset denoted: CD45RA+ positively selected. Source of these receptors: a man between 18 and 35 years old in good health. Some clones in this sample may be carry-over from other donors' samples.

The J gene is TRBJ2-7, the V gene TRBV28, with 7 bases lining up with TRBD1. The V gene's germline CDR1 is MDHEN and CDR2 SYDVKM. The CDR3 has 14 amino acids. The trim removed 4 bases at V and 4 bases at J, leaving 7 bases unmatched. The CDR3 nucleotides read TGTGCCAGCAGTTCCGGACAGGATCGGTACGAGCAGTACTTC. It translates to CASSSGQDRYEQYF.

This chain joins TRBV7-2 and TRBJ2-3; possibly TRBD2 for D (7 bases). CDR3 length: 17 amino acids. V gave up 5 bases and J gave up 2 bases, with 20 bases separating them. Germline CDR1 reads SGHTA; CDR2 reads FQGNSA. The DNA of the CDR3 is TGTGCCAGCAGCCTTCTGGGAGGGGGAGTCCACACAGATACGCAGTATTTT. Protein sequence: CASSLLGGGVHTDTQYF.

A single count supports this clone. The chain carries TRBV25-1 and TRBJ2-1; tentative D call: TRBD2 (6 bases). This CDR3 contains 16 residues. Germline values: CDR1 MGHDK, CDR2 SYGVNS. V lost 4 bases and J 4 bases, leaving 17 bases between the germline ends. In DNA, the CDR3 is TGTGCCAGCAGTGGCTTCGGCGGGGAACGGTACAATGAGCAGTTCTTC. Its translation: CASSGFGGERYNEQFF.

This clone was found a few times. The CDR3 loop reads CSVNGLNTEAFF. CDR3 bases: TGCAGCGTGAATGGACTGAACACTGAAGCTTTCTTT. The J gene is TRBJ1-1, the V gene TRBV29-1; no firm D call. This CDR3 region has 12 residues. CDR1 and CDR2 from the germline V gene are SQVTM and ANQGSEA. V lost 6 bases to trimming and J lost 0 bases, with 8 bases between them.

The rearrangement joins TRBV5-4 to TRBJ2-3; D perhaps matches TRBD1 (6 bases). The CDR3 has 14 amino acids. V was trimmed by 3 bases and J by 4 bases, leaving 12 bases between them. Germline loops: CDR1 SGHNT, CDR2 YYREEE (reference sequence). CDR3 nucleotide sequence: TGTGCCAGCAGCTACAAACAGGGAGCAGATACGCAGTATTTT. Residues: CASSYKQGADTQYF.

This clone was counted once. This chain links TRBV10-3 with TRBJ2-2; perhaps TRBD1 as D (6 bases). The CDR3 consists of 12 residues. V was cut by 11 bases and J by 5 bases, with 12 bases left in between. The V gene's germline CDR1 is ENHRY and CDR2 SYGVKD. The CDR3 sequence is CAHRDNTGELFF. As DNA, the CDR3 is TGTGCCCACAGGGATAATACCGGGGAGCTGTTTTTT.

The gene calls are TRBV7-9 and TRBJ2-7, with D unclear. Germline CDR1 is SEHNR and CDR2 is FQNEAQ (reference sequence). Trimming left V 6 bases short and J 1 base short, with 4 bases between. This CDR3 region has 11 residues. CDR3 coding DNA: TGTGCCAGCAGGACGTCCTACGAGCAGTACTTC. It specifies CASRTSYEQYF.

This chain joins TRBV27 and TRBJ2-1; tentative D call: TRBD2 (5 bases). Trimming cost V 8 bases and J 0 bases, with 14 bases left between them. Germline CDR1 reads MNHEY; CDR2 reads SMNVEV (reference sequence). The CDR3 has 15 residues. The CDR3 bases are TGTGCCAGCCTACCCAAGCGGAGCTCCTACAATGAGCAGTTCTTC. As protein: CASLPKRSSYNEQFF.

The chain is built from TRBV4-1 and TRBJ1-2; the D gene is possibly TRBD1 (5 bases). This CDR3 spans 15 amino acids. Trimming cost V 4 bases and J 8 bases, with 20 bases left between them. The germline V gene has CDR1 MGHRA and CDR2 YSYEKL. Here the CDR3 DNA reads TGCGCCAGCAGCCTACTCCCCAGGGATTCGGGAGGCTACACCTTC. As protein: CASSLLPRDSGGYTF.

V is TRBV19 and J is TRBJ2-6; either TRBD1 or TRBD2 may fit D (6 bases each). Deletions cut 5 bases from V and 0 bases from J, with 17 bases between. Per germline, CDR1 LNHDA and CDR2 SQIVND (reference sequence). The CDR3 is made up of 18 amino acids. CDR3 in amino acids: CASSPRPGAGSGANVLTF. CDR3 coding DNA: TGTGCCAGTAGTCCACGTCCGGGGGCCGGCTCTGGGGCCAACGTCCTGACTTTC.

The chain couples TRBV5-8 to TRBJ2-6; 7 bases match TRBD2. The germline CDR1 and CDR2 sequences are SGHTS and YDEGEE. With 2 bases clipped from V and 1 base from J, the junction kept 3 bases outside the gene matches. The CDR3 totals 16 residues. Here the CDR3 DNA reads TGTGCCAGCAGCTTCCTGCGGGAGTCTGGGGCCAACGTCCTGACTTTC. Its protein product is CASSFLRESGANVLTF. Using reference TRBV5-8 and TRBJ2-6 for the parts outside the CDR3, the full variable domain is EAGVTQSPTHLIKTRGQQATLRCSPISGHTSVYWYQQALGLGLQFLLWYDEGEERNRGNFPPRFSGRQFPNYSSELNVNALELEDSALYLCASSFLRESGANVLTFGAGSRLTVL.

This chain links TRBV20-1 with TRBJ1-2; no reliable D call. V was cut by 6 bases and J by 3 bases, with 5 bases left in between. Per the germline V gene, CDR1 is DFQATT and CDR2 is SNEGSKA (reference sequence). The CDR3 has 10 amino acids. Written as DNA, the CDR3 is TGCAGTGCCAACGACTATGGCTACACCTTC. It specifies CSANDYGYTF.

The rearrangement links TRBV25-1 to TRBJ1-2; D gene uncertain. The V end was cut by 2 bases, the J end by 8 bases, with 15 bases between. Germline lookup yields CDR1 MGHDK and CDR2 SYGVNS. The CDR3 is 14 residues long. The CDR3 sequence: CASSEESYWRGYTF. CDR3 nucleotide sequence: TGTGCCAGCAGTGAAGAATCCTACTGGAGGGGCTACACCTTC.

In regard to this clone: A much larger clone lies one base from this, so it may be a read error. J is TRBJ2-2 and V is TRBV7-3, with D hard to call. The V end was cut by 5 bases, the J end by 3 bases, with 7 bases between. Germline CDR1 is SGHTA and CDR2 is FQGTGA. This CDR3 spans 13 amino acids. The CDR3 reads CASSPPYTGELFF. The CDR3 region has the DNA TGTGCCAGCAGCCCCCCGTACACCGGGGAGCTGTTTTTT.

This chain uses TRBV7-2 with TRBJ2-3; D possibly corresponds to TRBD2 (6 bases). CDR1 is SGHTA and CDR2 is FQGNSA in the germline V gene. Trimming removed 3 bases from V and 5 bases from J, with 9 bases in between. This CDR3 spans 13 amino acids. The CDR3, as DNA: TGTGCCAGCAGCTTCGAGGGAGGAGATACGCAGTATTTT. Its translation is CASSFEGGDTQYF.

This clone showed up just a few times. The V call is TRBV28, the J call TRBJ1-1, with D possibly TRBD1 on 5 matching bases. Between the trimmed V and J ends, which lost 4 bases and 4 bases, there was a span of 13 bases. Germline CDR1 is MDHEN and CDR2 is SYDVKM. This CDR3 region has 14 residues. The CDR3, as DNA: TGTGCCAGCAGTTACCCCTCGGGGGGCACTGAAGCTTTCTTT. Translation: CASSYPSGGTEAFF.

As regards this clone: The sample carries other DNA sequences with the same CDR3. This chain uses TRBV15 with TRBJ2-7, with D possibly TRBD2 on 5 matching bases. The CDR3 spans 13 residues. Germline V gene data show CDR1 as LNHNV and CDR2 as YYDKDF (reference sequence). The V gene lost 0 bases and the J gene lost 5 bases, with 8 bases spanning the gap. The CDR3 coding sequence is TGTGCCACCAGCAGAGATCGAGGGCACGAGCAGTACTTC. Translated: CATSRDRGHEQYF.

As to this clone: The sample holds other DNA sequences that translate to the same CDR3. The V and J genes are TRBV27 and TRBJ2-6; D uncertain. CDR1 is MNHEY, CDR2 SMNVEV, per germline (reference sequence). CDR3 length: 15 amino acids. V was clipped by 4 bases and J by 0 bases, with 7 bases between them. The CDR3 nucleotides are TGTGCCAGCAGTTCCCCGTCCTCTGGGGCCAACGTCCTGACTTTC. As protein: CASSSPSSGANVLTF.

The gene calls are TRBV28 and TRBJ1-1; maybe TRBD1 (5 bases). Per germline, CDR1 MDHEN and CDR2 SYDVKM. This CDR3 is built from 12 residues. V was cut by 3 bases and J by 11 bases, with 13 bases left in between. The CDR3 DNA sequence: TGTGCCAGCAGTTTGGGACGTCCAGCGGCTTTCTTT. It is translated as CASSLGRPAAFF.

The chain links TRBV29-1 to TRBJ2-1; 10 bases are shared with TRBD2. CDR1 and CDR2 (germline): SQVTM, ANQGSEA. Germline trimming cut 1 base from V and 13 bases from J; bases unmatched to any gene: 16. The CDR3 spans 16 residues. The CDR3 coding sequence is TGCAGCGTTGAAGGGAAAGCGGGAGGGCCTCGGGGTCGACAGTTCTTC. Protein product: CSVEGKAGGPRGRQFF.

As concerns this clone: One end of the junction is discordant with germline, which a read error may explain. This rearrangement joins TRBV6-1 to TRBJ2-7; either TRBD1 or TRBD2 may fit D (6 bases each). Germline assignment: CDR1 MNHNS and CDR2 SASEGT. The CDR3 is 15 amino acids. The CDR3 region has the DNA TGTGCCAGCAGTCAAGAACCGGGGGACCCAGGGGTTTCAGACTTC. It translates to CASSQEPGDPGVSDF.

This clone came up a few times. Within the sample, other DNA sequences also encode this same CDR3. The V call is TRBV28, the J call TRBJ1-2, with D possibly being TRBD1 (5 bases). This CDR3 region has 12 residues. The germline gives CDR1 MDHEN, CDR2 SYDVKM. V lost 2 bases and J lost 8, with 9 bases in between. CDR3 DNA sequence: TGTGCCAGCAGTTTACTGGGGCCGGGCTACACCTTC. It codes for CASSLLGPGYTF.

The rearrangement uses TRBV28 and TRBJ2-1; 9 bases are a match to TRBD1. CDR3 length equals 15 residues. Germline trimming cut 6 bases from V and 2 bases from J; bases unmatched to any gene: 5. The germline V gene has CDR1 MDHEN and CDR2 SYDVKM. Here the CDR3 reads CASRGQGGPYNEQFF. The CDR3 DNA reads TGTGCCAGCAGGGGACAGGGAGGTCCCTACAATGAGCAGTTCTTC.

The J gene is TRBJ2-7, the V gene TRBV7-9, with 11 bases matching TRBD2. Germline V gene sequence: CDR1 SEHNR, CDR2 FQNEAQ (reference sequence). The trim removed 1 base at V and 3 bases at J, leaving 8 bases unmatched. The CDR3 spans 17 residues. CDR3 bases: TGTGCCAGCAGCTTAGGGCTAGCGGGAGGAATGTTCTACGAGCAGTACTTC. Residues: CASSLGLAGGMFYEQYF.

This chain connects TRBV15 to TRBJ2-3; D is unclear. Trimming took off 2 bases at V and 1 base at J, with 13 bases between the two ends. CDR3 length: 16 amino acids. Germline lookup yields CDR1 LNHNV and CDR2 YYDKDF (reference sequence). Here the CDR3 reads CATSRSPIGGTDTQYF. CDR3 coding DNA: TGTGCCACCAGCAGATCCCCAATCGGAGGCACAGATACGCAGTATTTT.

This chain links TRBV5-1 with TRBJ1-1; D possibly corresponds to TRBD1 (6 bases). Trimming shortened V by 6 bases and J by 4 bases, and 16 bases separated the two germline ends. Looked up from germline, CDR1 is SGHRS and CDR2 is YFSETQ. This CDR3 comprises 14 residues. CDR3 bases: TGCGCCAGCACTCCGGGGGGCCCGACCACTGAAGCTTTCTTT. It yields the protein CASTPGGPTTEAFF.

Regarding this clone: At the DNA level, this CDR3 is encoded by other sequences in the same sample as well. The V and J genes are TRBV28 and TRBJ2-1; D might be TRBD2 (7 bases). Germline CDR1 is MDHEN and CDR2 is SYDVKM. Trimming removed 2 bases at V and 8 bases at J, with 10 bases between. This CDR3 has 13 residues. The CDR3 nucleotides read TGTGCCAGCAGTTTAACAGGGAGGGATGAGCAGTTCTTC. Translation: CASSLTGRDEQFF.

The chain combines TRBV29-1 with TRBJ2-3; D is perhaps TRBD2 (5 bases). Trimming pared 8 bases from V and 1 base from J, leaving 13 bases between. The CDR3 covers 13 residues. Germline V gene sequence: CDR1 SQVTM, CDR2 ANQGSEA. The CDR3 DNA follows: TGCAGCCACCCCGGAGGCGGCACAGATACGCAGTATTTT. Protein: CSHPGGGTDTQYF.

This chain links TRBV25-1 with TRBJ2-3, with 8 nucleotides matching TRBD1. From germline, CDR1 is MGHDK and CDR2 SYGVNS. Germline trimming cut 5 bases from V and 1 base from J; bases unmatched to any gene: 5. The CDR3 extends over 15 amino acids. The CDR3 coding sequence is TGTGCCAGCAGTAAAGGACAGGGTGGCACAGATACGCAGTATTTT. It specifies CASSKGQGGTDTQYF.

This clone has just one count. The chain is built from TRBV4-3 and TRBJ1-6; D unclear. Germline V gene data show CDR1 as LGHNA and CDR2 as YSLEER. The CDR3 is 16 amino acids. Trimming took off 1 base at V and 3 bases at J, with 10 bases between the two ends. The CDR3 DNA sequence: TGCGCCAGCAGCCAAGGACCGGGTCTCTATAATTCACCCCTCCACTTT. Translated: CASSQGPGLYNSPLHF.

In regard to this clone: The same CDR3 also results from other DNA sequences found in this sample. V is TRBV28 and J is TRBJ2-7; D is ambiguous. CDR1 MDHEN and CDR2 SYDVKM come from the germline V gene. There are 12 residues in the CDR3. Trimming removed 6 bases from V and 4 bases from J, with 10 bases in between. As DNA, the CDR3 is TGTGCCAGCAGCACTGACACTTACGAGCAGTACTTC. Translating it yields CASSTDTYEQYF. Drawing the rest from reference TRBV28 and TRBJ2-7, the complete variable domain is DVKVTQSSRYLVKRTGEKVFLECVQDMDHENMFWYRQDPGLGLRLIYFSYDVKMKEKGDIPEGYSVSREKKERFSLILESASTNQTSMYLCASSTDTYEQYFGPGTRLTVT.

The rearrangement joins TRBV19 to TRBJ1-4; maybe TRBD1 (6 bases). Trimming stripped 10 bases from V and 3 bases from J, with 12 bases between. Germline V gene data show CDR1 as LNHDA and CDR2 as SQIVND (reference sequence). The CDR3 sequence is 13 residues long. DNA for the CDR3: TGTGCCACCAGGGGAACGGCTAATGAAAAACTGTTTTTT. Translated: CATRGTANEKLFF.